This entry lists 8 T cell receptor beta chains sequenced from one sample in a study of identical twins' blood T cells. TCRdb ran MiXCR on the 5' RACE reads and lists one entry per CDR3 protein. Of a few hundred thousand distinct CDR3 sequences detected, 28% appear once; the ten largest clones hold 5.5% to 6.5%. Sequencing was carried out using PBMCs. These TCRs come from a woman aged 18 to 55 in good health.

V and J are TRBV9 and TRBJ2-3; D is ambiguous. There are 15 residues in the CDR3. From germline, CDR1 is SGDLS and CDR2 YYNGEE. The V and J ends lost 0 bases and 3 bases respectively, with 11 bases between them. CDR3 nucleotide sequence: TGTGCCAGCAGCGTAGTTGGCGTACAAACAGATACGCAGTATTTT. This translates into CASSVVGVQTDTQYF.

V and J are TRBV20-1 and TRBJ1-5, with a weak D call TRBD1 (5 bases). CDR3 length: 15 residues. Germline loops: CDR1 DFQATT, CDR2 SNEGSKA (reference sequence). V dropped 5 bases and J dropped 4 bases, with 18 bases sitting between them. This CDR3 reads CSARPGGRGNQPQHF. CDR3 in DNA: TGCAGTGCTCGTCCAGGAGGGAGGGGAAATCAGCCCCAGCATTTT.

This rearrangement joins TRBV6-1 to TRBJ2-4; the D call may be TRBD1 or TRBD2 (7 bases each). Per germline, CDR1 MNHNS and CDR2 SASEGT. The germline V and J ends were trimmed by 6 bases and 8 bases, with 17 bases remaining between them. The CDR3 loop spans 14 amino acids. CDR3 sequence: CASSAGGDLDIQYF. The CDR3 coding sequence is TGTGCCAGCAGCGCAGGGGGGGACTTAGACATTCAGTACTTC.

The rearrangement uses TRBV7-9 and TRBJ1-1; a weak D match, TRBD1 (5 bases). V was trimmed by 5 bases and J by 2 bases, leaving 24 bases between them. The CDR3 runs 18 residues. Germline CDR1 and CDR2: SEHNR and FQNEAQ (reference sequence). This CDR3 is CASSGWYTIDSANTEAFF. CDR3 DNA sequence: TGTGCCAGCAGCGGGTGGTATACGATAGACAGCGCAAACACTGAAGCTTTCTTT.

In its sample, this clonotype was seen a few times. The V gene is TRBV20-1, the J gene TRBJ2-3; TRBD1 matches 7 bases. Germline V gene lookup returns CDR1 DFQATT and CDR2 SNEGSKA (reference sequence). The CDR3 contains 15 residues. The V segment lost 5 bases and the J segment 2 bases; nucleotides outside the gene matches: 10. The CDR3 here is CSASDRVGFTDTQYF. Written as DNA, the CDR3 is TGCAGTGCTTCTGACAGGGTGGGGTTCACAGATACGCAGTATTTT.

This clonotype was counted only a few times. In nucleotides, the CDR3 is TGTGCCAGCAGCCAAACAGGGGAAGAGACCCAGTACTTC. Its protein product is CASSQTGEETQYF. The V and J genes are TRBV11-2 and TRBJ2-5, with 7 bases lining up with TRBD1. The germline V gene has CDR1 SGHAT and CDR2 FQNNGV. V shed 5 bases, J shed 3 bases, and the junction held 3 bases outside the gene matches. The CDR3 is 13 residues long.

The chain is built from TRBV6-2 or TRBV6-3 and TRBJ2-1, with 7 bases identical to TRBD1. This CDR3 is built from 13 residues. J gave up 15 bases and V 2 bases, and 10 bases lay outside the gene matches. CDR1 is MNHEY and CDR2 is SVGEGT in the germline V gene. The CDR3, as DNA: TGTGCCAGCAGTTACACGCCGGGACAGCAAGGGTTCTTC. It encodes CASSYTPGQQGFF.

This clonotype was found a few times. The CDR3 region has the DNA TGTGCCAGCGGGCAGGGACAGGGGAATGAAAAACTGTTTTTT. This codes for CASGQGQGNEKLFF. The chain employs TRBV27 and TRBJ1-4; TRBD1 aligns across 10 bases. The CDR3 spans 14 residues. Unmatched junction bases numbered 5, after V lost 8 bases and J lost 5 bases. Germline CDR1 reads MNHEY; CDR2 reads SMNVEV (reference sequence). Looking up the rest from reference TRBV27 and TRBJ1-4 gives the full variable domain: EAQVTQNPRYLITVTGKKLTVTCSQNMNHEYMSWYRQDPGLGLRQIYYSMNVEVTDKGDVPEGYKVSRKEKRNFPLILESPSPNQTSLYFCASGQGQGNEKLFFGSGTQLSVL.